The entry below describes one T cell receptor beta chain. The entry originates in a study of PD-L1 blockade in urothelial cancer. This table comes from immunoSEQ multiplex PCR, and its TCRdb copy is limited to in-frame clones, with some not included. The sample includes about 43,000 clones, 85% to 90% of them seen just once. V was pared by 5 bases and J by 6 bases, with 5 bases of the junction left unmatched. Germline V gives CDR1 LGHNT, CDR2 FRNRAP. CDR3 length: 14 amino acids. The specimen comprised PBMCs, sampled around atezolizumab (anti-PD-L1) treatment. This chain uses TRBV12-5 with TRBJ2-2; 8 nucleotides line up with TRBD1. The TCR originated in a woman aged 55-70 years with urothelial cancer. The CDR3 sequence is CASGRTGGSGELFF. DNA of the CDR3: TGTGCTAGTGGTCGAACAGGGGGATCCGGGGAGCTGTTTTTT. Full variable domain (missing parts from reference TRBV12-5 and TRBJ2-2): DARVTQTPRHKVTEMGQEVTMRCQPILGHNTVFWYRQTMMQGLELLAYFRNRAPLDDSGMPKDRFSAEMPDATLATLKIQPSEPRDSAVYFCASGRTGGSGELFFGEGSRLTVL.